A single sample is the source of the 31 T cell receptor beta chains below, sequenced in a study of a mutant IDH1 vaccine in newly diagnosed glioma (dated by TCRdb to about 2021). The library was built by means of the immunoSEQ multiplex PCR assay. Not all clones reach the TCRdb copy of this immuneACCESS table, which keeps in-frame sequences only. Checked studies attribute under half of the gap to unresolved V genes and leave the rest unexplained. This sample holds about 70,000 clones; about 83% were observed only once. Jointly, the top ten make up 4% to 5.5% of the sample. The sample's time point label, in plain terms: baseline, week 1 (first vaccination visit). Per the publication, the treatment or condition label means: pre-vaccination baseline after standard-of-care therapy. Sequenced here: peripheral blood mononuclear cells (PBMCs), sampled from a glioma patient treated with radiotherapy, temozolomide or both. These receptors came from a woman aged 18-30 years with glioma. Some clones in this sample may be carry-over from other donors' samples.

This rearrangement joins TRBV5-1 to TRBJ2-5; 11 bases match TRBD2. V shed 5 bases, J shed 4 bases, and the junction held 1 base outside the gene matches. This CDR3 comprises 13 residues. The germline gives CDR1 SGHRS, CDR2 YFSETQ. CDR3: CASRLAGGETQYF. CDR3 nucleotides: TGCGCCAGCAGGCTAGCGGGAGGAGAGACCCAGTACTTC.

The V and J genes are TRBV5-1 and TRBJ1-1, with D uncertain. Per germline, CDR1 SGHRS and CDR2 YFSETQ. V was trimmed by 6 bases and J by 1 base, leaving 16 bases between them. The CDR3 contains 15 residues. CDR3 in amino acids: CASTNALVGNTEAFF. The CDR3 nucleotides read TGCGCCAGCACCAACGCTCTGGTTGGGAACACTGAAGCTTTCTTT.

The chain combines TRBV30 with TRBJ2-1; the match to TRBD2 covers 10 bases. With 0 bases clipped from V and 6 bases from J, the junction kept 8 bases outside the gene matches. This CDR3 spans 16 amino acids. The germline V gene has CDR1 GTSNPN and CDR2 SVGIG (reference sequence). The CDR3 bases are TGTGCCTGGAGTGTACGAAGCGGGAGGGTAGGCAATGAGCAGTTCTTC. Protein: CAWSVRSGRVGNEQFF.

The genes are TRBV29-1 and TRBJ2-7; 10 bases agree with TRBD1. Trimming cost V 3 bases and J 2 bases; bases outside gene matches: 4. Germline V gives CDR1 SQVTM, CDR2 ANQGSEA. The CDR3 contains 14 residues. CDR3 bases: TGCAGCGTTGACGGGACAGGGGACCCCTACGAGCAGTACTTC. It translates to CSVDGTGDPYEQYF.

This rearrangement joins TRBV4-1 to TRBJ1-4; tentatively, D is TRBD1 (5 bases). Germline values: CDR1 MGHRA, CDR2 YSYEKL. This CDR3 has 15 amino acids. The ends were cut back, 0 bases at V and 8 bases at J, with 13 bases in the middle. CDR3: CASSQDLGGNEKLFF. As DNA, the CDR3 is TGCGCCAGCAGCCAAGATCTGGGGGGAAACGAAAAACTGTTTTTT.

The chain joins TRBV5-4 to TRBJ2-3; D ambiguous. CDR1 and CDR2 (germline): SGHNT, YYREEE (reference sequence). The CDR3 is 16 amino acids. Trimming shortened V by 0 bases and J by 3 bases, and 14 bases separated the two germline ends. The CDR3 bases are TGTGCCAGCAGCTTGGGCCTCCGAACCCCAACAGATACGCAGTATTTT. Translated, it gives CASSLGLRTPTDTQYF. The full variable domain, rest sourced from reference TRBV5-4 and TRBJ2-3, is ETGVTQSPTHLIKTRGQQVTLRCSSQSGHNTVSWYQQALGQGPQFIFQYYREEENGRGNFPPRFSGLQFPNYSSELNVNALELDDSALYLCASSLGLRTPTDTQYFGPGTRLTVL.

Only a few counts were recorded for this clone. This chain connects TRBV9 to TRBJ2-3, with 14 bases aligning to TRBD2. The V gene's germline CDR1 is SGDLS and CDR2 YYNGEE. The trim removed 4 bases at V and 3 bases at J, leaving 7 bases unmatched. CDR3 size: 17 residues. CDR3 bases: TGTGCCAGCAGCTTAGGACTAGCGGGGGGTAGGACAGATACGCAGTATTTT. It specifies CASSLGLAGGRTDTQYF. The full variable domain, completed using reference TRBV9 and TRBJ2-3, is DSGVTQTPKHLITATGQRVTLRCSPRSGDLSVYWYQQSLDQGLQFLIQYYNGEERAKGNILERFSAQQFPDLHSELNLSSLELGDSALYFCASSLGLAGGRTDTQYFGPGTRLTVL.

This chain links TRBV7-2 with TRBJ1-1; D ambiguous. Germline lookup yields CDR1 SGHTA and CDR2 FQGNSA. Between the trimmed V and J ends, which lost 2 bases and 5 bases, there was a span of 12 bases. The CDR3 is made up of 14 amino acids. The CDR3 DNA sequence: TGTGCCAGCAGCTTAATATTGGGTTTTACTGAAGCTTTCTTT. Its translation: CASSLILGFTEAFF.

This clone was counted a few times. This sample also contains other DNA sequences that code for the same CDR3. V and J are TRBV19 and TRBJ2-1; a possible D gene is TRBD1 (6 bases). This CDR3 spans 16 amino acids. Deletions cut 2 bases from V and 4 bases from J, with 15 bases between. Germline V gives CDR1 LNHDA, CDR2 SQIVND (reference sequence). The DNA for the CDR3 is TGTGCCAGTAGTATAAGGGGCAGGGGCTCATACAATGAGCAGTTCTTC. Amino acids: CASSIRGRGSYNEQFF.

This chain links TRBV6-5 with TRBJ2-7, with D perhaps given as TRBD1 or TRBD2 (6 bases each). V was clipped by 0 bases and J by 4 bases, with 13 bases between them. Germline values: CDR1 MNHEY, CDR2 SVGAGI. The CDR3 loop spans 15 amino acids. CDR3 DNA: TGTGCCAGCAGTTACTCGTTGAGGGGGAGGTACGAGCAGTACTTC. This gives the protein CASSYSLRGRYEQYF.

This clone came up a few times. The chain is built from TRBV7-6 and TRBJ1-5; possibly TRBD1 for D (5 bases). This CDR3 region has 14 residues. V lost 5 bases and J 3 bases, leaving 11 bases between the germline ends. Germline V gene lookup returns CDR1 SGHVS and CDR2 FNYEAQ. The CDR3 DNA reads TGTGCCAGCAGCGCAATAGGGACCAATCAGCCCCAGCATTTT. This encodes CASSAIGTNQPQHF. Looking up the rest from reference TRBV7-6 and TRBJ1-5 gives the full variable domain: GAGVSQSPRYKVTKRGQDVALRCDPISGHVSLYWYRQALGQGPEFLTYFNYEAQQDKSGLPNDRFSAERPEGSISTLTIQRTEQRDSAMYRCASSAIGTNQPQHFGDGTRLSIL.

The J gene is TRBJ1-6, the V gene TRBV4-3, with TRBD1 as a possible D gene (5 bases). CDR1 and CDR2 (germline): LGHNA, YSLEER. V was shortened by 3 bases and J by 5 bases, with 14 bases between the two germline ends. This CDR3 is built from 16 residues. This chain's CDR3 is CASSHVRQFNNSPLHF. CDR3 nucleotides: TGCGCCAGCAGCCATGTCCGACAGTTTAATAATTCACCCCTCCACTTT.

V usage is TRBV5-8 and J usage is TRBJ2-5; D possibly corresponds to TRBD1 (6 bases). With 4 bases removed from V and 2 bases from J, the gap between germline ends came to 21 bases. The CDR3 is 17 amino acids. CDR1 is SGHTS, CDR2 YDEGEE, per germline. As DNA, the CDR3 is TGTGCCAGCAGCCTCGACAGGAGCAGGAGTTCTCAAGAGACCCAGTACTTC. It translates to CASSLDRSRSSQETQYF.

The table lists this clone with a count of one. This rearrangement joins TRBV6-5 to TRBJ2-1; D uncertain. V lost 7 bases, J lost 10 bases, and 17 bases lay in between. CDR3 length: 13 amino acids. Germline lookup yields CDR1 MNHEY and CDR2 SVGAGI. DNA for the CDR3: TGTGCCAGCATTCCCGAGAGCCGTACGGAGCAGTTCTTC. Amino acids: CASIPESRTEQFF.

V usage is TRBV9 and J usage is TRBJ2-5, with D possibly being TRBD1 (6 bases). CDR1 SGDLS and CDR2 YYNGEE come from the germline V gene. The CDR3 covers 13 residues. V was trimmed by 4 bases and J by 4 bases, leaving 11 bases between them. The CDR3: CASSWGPGETQYF. CDR3 nucleotide sequence: TGTGCCAGCAGCTGGGGGCCGGGAGAGACCCAGTACTTC.

The gene calls are TRBV7-6 and TRBJ1-1, with TRBD1 matching 11 bases. V dropped 3 bases and J dropped 3; count of bases not matched to a gene: 12. The germline gives CDR1 SGHVS, CDR2 FNYEAQ. This CDR3 contains 18 residues. CDR3 DNA sequence: TGTGCCAGCAGCTTCCCATTACCGGGACAGGGGGAAGACACTGAAGCTTTCTTT. It is translated as CASSFPLPGQGEDTEAFF. The full variable domain, its missing parts supplied by reference TRBV7-6 and TRBJ1-1, is GAGVSQSPRYKVTKRGQDVALRCDPISGHVSLYWYRQALGQGPEFLTYFNYEAQQDKSGLPNDRFSAERPEGSISTLTIQRTEQRDSAMYRCASSFPLPGQGEDTEAFFGQGTRLTVV.

This clone has more than one count but fewer than ten. The V call is TRBV14, the J call TRBJ1-1, with 7 bases that match TRBD1. Germline CDR1 is SGHDN and CDR2 is FVKESK. This CDR3 is built from 14 residues. Trimming cost V 3 bases and J 1 base; bases outside gene matches: 2. CDR3 DNA sequence: TGTGCCAGCAGCCACAGGGGGAAGAACACTGAAGCTTTCTTT. It is translated as CASSHRGKNTEAFF. Based on the CDR3 plus reference TRBV14 and TRBJ1-1, the full variable domain is EAGVTQFPSHSVIEKGQTVTLRCDPISGHDNLYWYRRVMGKEIKFLLHFVKESKQDESGMPNNRFLAERTGGTYSTLKVQPAELEDSGVYFCASSHRGKNTEAFFGQGTRLTVV.

The chain carries TRBV19 and TRBJ1-1, with D uncertain. The CDR3 covers 11 residues. With 6 bases removed from V and 0 bases from J, the gap between germline ends came to 2 bases. Germline CDR1 LNHDA, CDR2 SQIVND (reference sequence). This CDR3 reads CASRLNTEAFF. The CDR3 nucleotides are TGTGCCAGTAGGTTGAACACTGAAGCTTTCTTT.

The gene calls are TRBV13 and TRBJ2-3, with D uncertain. The CDR3 spans 13 residues. CDR1 and CDR2 (germline): PRHDT, FYEKMQ (reference sequence). V lost 1 base, J lost 6 bases, and 8 bases lay in between. The CDR3 sequence: CASSLEGGDTQYF. DNA of the CDR3: TGTGCCAGCAGCTTAGAGGGTGGCGATACGCAGTATTTT. Full variable domain (remainder filled in from reference TRBV13 and TRBJ2-3): AAGVIQSPRHLIKEKRETATLKCYPIPRHDTVYWYQQGPGQDPQFLISFYEKMQSDKGSIPDRFSAQQFSDYHSELNMSSLELGDSALYFCASSLEGGDTQYFGPGTRLTVL.

This clone was counted once. The chain carries TRBV30 and TRBJ2-1, with D perhaps matching TRBD1 or TRBD2 (5 bases each). Germline V gives CDR1 GTSNPN, CDR2 SVGIG (reference sequence). There are 15 residues in the CDR3. V was clipped by 4 bases and J by 6 bases, with 19 bases between them. CDR3 sequence (DNA): TGTGCCTGGATTTTTGGGACCATAACCGGCAATGAGCAGTTCTTC. Protein: CAWIFGTITGNEQFF.

The chain recombines TRBV27 with TRBJ1-1, with D tentatively TRBD1 (6 bases). The V end was cut by 2 bases, the J end by 2 bases, with 9 bases between. There are 14 residues in the CDR3. CDR1 is MNHEY, CDR2 SMNVEV, per germline (reference sequence). CDR3 in DNA: TGTGCCAGCAGTTTACGGGGGCATAACACTGAAGCTTTCTTT. This translates into CASSLRGHNTEAFF.

V gene TRBV30 combines with J gene TRBJ2-1, with D hard to call. Germline loops: CDR1 GTSNPN, CDR2 SVGIG (reference sequence). V lost 3 bases and J 0 bases, leaving 6 bases between the germline ends. The CDR3 is 13 amino acids. The CDR3 DNA sequence: TGTGCCTGGAGCTTCAGCTCCTACAATGAGCAGTTCTTC. This gives the protein CAWSFSSYNEQFF. The full variable domain, completed using reference TRBV30 and TRBJ2-1, is SQTIHQWPATLVQPVGSPLSLECTVEGTSNPNLYWYRQAAGRGLQLLFYSVGIGQISSEVPQNLSASRPQDRQFILSSKKLLLSDSGFYLCAWSFSSYNEQFFGPGTRLTVL.

The V and J genes are TRBV6-1 and TRBJ1-5, with D unresolved. The CDR3 has 13 residues. The V end lost 7 bases, the J end lost 3 bases, and 10 bases lay between the germline ends. Germline V CDR1 and CDR2: MNHNS, SASEGT. The CDR3 loop is CASKNVDNQPQHF. The CDR3 region has the DNA TGTGCCAGCAAAAACGTGGACAATCAGCCCCAGCATTTT.

J is TRBJ2-7 and V is TRBV15, with 8 bases that match TRBD2. From germline, CDR1 is LNHNV and CDR2 YYDKDF (reference sequence). The CDR3 covers 16 residues. V shed 1 base and J 4 bases; nucleotides not matched to a gene: 9. This CDR3 reads CATSRGLREALYEQYF. For the CDR3, the DNA is TGTGCCACCAGCAGAGGGTTGCGGGAGGCCTTATACGAGCAGTACTTC.

V usage is TRBV5-4 and J usage is TRBJ2-2, with D possibly being TRBD1 or TRBD2 (6 bases each). The CDR3 loop spans 15 amino acids. Germline assignment: CDR1 SGHNT and CDR2 YYREEE (reference sequence). The ends were cut back, 5 bases at V and 3 bases at J, with 14 bases in the middle. In DNA form, the CDR3 reads TGTGCCAGCAGGGTGGGGGGCGGCGACACCGGGGAGCTGTTTTTT. Protein sequence: CASRVGGGDTGELFF.

The gene calls are TRBV6-1 and TRBJ1-4, with D possibly being TRBD1 (6 bases). V was cut by 1 base and J by 6 bases, with 15 bases left in between. CDR1 is MNHNS, CDR2 SASEGT, per germline. This CDR3 spans 16 amino acids. CDR3 loop: CASSEGWWAGDEKLFF. The CDR3 region has the DNA TGTGCCAGCAGTGAAGGGTGGTGGGCAGGGGATGAAAAACTGTTTTTT.

The chain uses TRBV5-6 and TRBJ2-7; 10 bases agree with TRBD1. The J segment lost 2 bases and the V segment lost 5 bases, leaving 4 bases of the junction unmatched. Germline CDR1 is SGHDT and CDR2 is YYEEEE. The CDR3 is 14 residues long. For the CDR3, the DNA is TGTGCCAGCAGTTCGGGACAGGGGACCTACGAGCAGTACTTC. It translates to CASSSGQGTYEQYF.

The chain combines TRBV5-1 with TRBJ2-3; maybe TRBD1 (6 bases). CDR1 is SGHRS, CDR2 YFSETQ, per germline. This CDR3 is built from 16 residues. Trimming left V 0 bases short and J 5 bases short, with 16 bases between. CDR3: CASSLATGSRGDTQYF. The CDR3 nucleotides are TGCGCCAGCAGCTTGGCAACAGGGAGTCGGGGAGATACGCAGTATTTT.

J is TRBJ1-1 and V is TRBV7-9; D gene ambiguous. The germline V gene has CDR1 SEHNR and CDR2 FQNEAQ (reference sequence). The CDR3 is made up of 15 amino acids. The germline V and J ends were trimmed by 1 base and 2 bases, with 11 bases remaining between them. The CDR3 loop is CASSLGRLKNTEAFF. The DNA of the CDR3 is TGTGCCAGCAGCTTAGGCCGGTTGAAAAACACTGAAGCTTTCTTT.

The chain couples TRBV4-2 to TRBJ2-7; 10 nucleotides agree with TRBD2. Unmatched junction bases numbered 8, after V lost 0 bases and J lost 0 bases. The CDR3 has 18 amino acids. Looked up from germline, CDR1 is LGHNA and CDR2 is YNFKEQ. CDR3 in amino acids: CASSQEAGLATSSYEQYF. Written as DNA, the CDR3 is TGTGCCAGCAGCCAAGAGGCGGGACTAGCGACTTCCTCCTACGAGCAGTACTTC.

The J gene is TRBJ2-2, the V gene TRBV13, with D possibly matching TRBD2 (6 bases). The CDR3 totals 13 residues. V was pared by 2 bases and J by 6 bases, with 7 bases between. CDR1 is PRHDT and CDR2 is FYEKMQ in the germline V gene (reference sequence). This CDR3 reads CASSLTGAGELFF. The CDR3 DNA follows: TGTGCCAGCAGCTTAACGGGGGCCGGGGAGCTGTTTTTT. The whole variable domain, filled in from reference TRBV13 and TRBJ2-2, reads AAGVIQSPRHLIKEKRETATLKCYPIPRHDTVYWYQQGPGQDPQFLISFYEKMQSDKGSIPDRFSAQQFSDYHSELNMSSLELGDSALYFCASSLTGAGELFFGEGSRLTVL.